A selection of T cell receptor beta chains follows, all from one sample in a study of blood T cell repertoires in COVID-19. Only in-frame clones appear in the TCRdb table, and some are missing; sequencing was by immunoSEQ multiplex PCR. The repertoire has approximately 210,000 clones, 65% to 90% of them found once; the top ten carry 10% to 15%. Material: PBMCs or T cells enriched from blood (not recorded which). The origin of the receptors is a man aged 35 to 55 who had recovered from COVID-19. Each CDR3 is given with its conserved first and last residue. The order of the fields is clone size, J gene, D gene, V gene, CDR3 protein, CDR3 DNA. D genes are given only for firm matches. Clone size, where shown, is once, few, many, or a class for clones that have expanded.

.	TRBJ1-5	.	TRBV12-3/TRBV12-4	CASRQGNYQPQHF	TGTGCCAGCAGACAGGGTAACTATCAGCCCCAGCATTTT
.	TRBJ2-1	.	TRBV7-2	CASSLAPNNEQFF	TGTGCCAGCAGCTTAGCCCCTAACAATGAGCAGTTCTTC
.	TRBJ1-5	TRBD1	TRBV19	CASSTDRGNQPQHF	TGTGCCAGTAGCACGGACAGGGGTAATCAGCCCCAGCATTTT
.	TRBJ2-7	.	TRBV2	CASKVREADRWTTEEQYF	TGTGCCAGCAAAGTCCGGGAGGCGGACAGATGGACCACTGAGGAGCAGTACTTC
.	TRBJ2-5	TRBD1	TRBV10-3	CAITSDRGRGSQYF	TGTGCCATCACCTCGGACAGGGGGCGCGGGTCCCAGTACTTC
.	TRBJ2-1	.	TRBV11-1	CASRLKGGTYNEQFF	TGTGCCAGCAGACTAAAAGGGGGAACCTACAATGAGCAGTTCTTC
.	TRBJ2-7	TRBD2	TRBV11-2	CASSLDLPDGWGGRYYEQYF	TGTGCCAGCAGCTTAGATCTTCCCGATGGGTGGGGCGGGAGGTACTACGAGCAGTACTTC
.	TRBJ2-5	TRBD2	TRBV28	CASTKLAGDETQYF	TGTGCCAGCACCAAACTAGCGGGAGATGAGACCCAGTACTTC
.	TRBJ2-3	TRBD1	TRBV5-1	CASSPLYRTLDRRRSTDTQYF	TGCGCCAGCAGCCCTTTATATCGAACTTTGGACAGGCGACGTAGCACAGATACGCAGTATTTT
.	TRBJ2-3	TRBD2	TRBV9	CASAEGPAGTVGTDTQYF	TGTGCCAGCGCGGAGGGGCCAGCGGGAACGGTGGGGACAGATACGCAGTATTTT
few	TRBJ1-1	.	TRBV18	CASSPYVTAARTEAFF	TGTGCCAGCTCACCTTATGTGACAGCCGCGAGGACTGAAGCTTTCTTT
.	TRBJ2-2	TRBD2	TRBV5-4	CASTPGRGGLAGGVGELFF	TGTGCCAGCACCCCGGGACGAGGGGGACTAGCGGGAGGAGTAGGGGAGCTGTTTTTT
.	TRBJ2-2	.	TRBV3-1/TRBV3-2	CASSQGGRGELFF	TGTGCCAGCAGCCAAGGCGGCCGAGGGGAGCTGTTTTTT
.	TRBJ1-4	.	TRBV30	CAWSLRGWEKLFF	TGTGCCTGGAGTCTCCGGGGGTGGGAAAAACTGTTTTTT
once	TRBJ1-3	TRBD1	TRBV15	CATSVKTGSSGNTIYF	TGTGCCACCAGCGTGAAGACAGGGTCTTCTGGAAACACCATATATTTT
.	TRBJ1-4	.	TRBV4-1	CASSPRSPATNEKLFF	TGCGCCAGCAGCCCGAGGAGTCCTGCAACTAATGAAAAACTGTTTTTT
.	TRBJ2-7	.	TRBV5-1	CASSLQGGSSYEQYF	TGCGCCAGCAGCCTACAGGGGGGGAGCTCCTACGAGCAGTACTTC
.	TRBJ2-1	TRBD1	TRBV11-2	CASSPGQFHYNEQFF	TGTGCCAGCAGCCCGGGACAGTTCCACTACAATGAGCAGTTCTTC
.	TRBJ2-1	TRBD2	TRBV9	CASSGGTSGSYNEQFF	TGTGCCAGCAGCGGAGGGACTAGCGGTAGTTACAATGAGCAGTTCTTC
.	TRBJ2-1	.	TRBV5-1	CASSLVSEGSYNEQFF	TGCGCCAGCAGCTTGGTTAGCGAAGGATCCTACAATGAGCAGTTCTTC
.	TRBJ2-7	TRBD2	TRBV18	CASSSGQPGLGLYEQYF	TGTGCCAGCTCATCCGGACAGCCGGGACTAGGGCTCTACGAGCAGTACTTC
.	TRBJ1-6	.	TRBV19	CASQREGLPISPLHF	TGTGCCAGTCAGAGAGAGGGACTCCCTATTTCACCCCTCCACTTT
.	TRBJ2-5	.	TRBV29-1	CSADAGVGETQYF	TGCAGCGCTGATGCAGGGGTAGGAGAGACCCAGTACTTC
.	TRBJ1-1	.	TRBV15	CATSRLRGSPEAFF	TGTGCCACCAGCCGCCTCAGGGGATCTCCTGAAGCTTTCTTT